The 19 T cell receptor beta chains below come from one sample, sequenced in a study of CD8 T cells in Susac syndrome. RNA was extracted with the RNeasy kit, and a quantity of roughly 0.5 to 1 ug was reverse transcribed using random hexamers. TCRdb analysed the immunoSEQ multiplex PCR reads with MiXCR anew, one entry per CDR3 protein. Of approximately 190,000 distinct CDR3 sequences listed, about 94% are singletons. The sequenced material came from CD4+ T cells from PBMCs. The receptors were sampled from a human donor in good health.

CDR3 bases: TGTGCCATACAGACTCCGAACACCGGGGAGCTGTTTTTT. It encodes CAIQTPNTGELFF. The V call is TRBV28, the J call TRBJ2-2; no clear D. Germline loops: CDR1 MDHEN, CDR2 SYDVKM. The CDR3 consists of 13 residues. V was cut by 10 bases and J by 0 bases, with 9 bases left in between.

This clonotype was recorded only once. The chain couples TRBV20-1 to TRBJ1-6; D is perhaps TRBD1 (5 bases). The CDR3 has 13 amino acids. Per germline, CDR1 DFQATT and CDR2 SNEGSKA (reference sequence). Trimming cost V 1 base and J 7 bases, with 8 bases left between them. In DNA, the CDR3 is TGCAGTGCTAGAGTCAACAGGAATTCACCCCTCCACTTT. The encoded protein is CSARVNRNSPLHF.

The chain joins TRBV3-1 to TRBJ1-5; D remains ambiguous. Per germline, CDR1 LGHDT and CDR2 YNNKEL (reference sequence). The CDR3 loop spans 13 amino acids. V was clipped by 0 bases and J by 6 bases, with 6 bases between them. CDR3 region: CASSQDNVQPQHF. The CDR3 DNA follows: TGTGCCAGCAGCCAAGATAATGTTCAGCCCCAGCATTTT. The variable domain in full, completed from reference TRBV3-1 and TRBJ1-5, reads DTAVSQTPKYLVTQMGNDKSIKCEQNLGHDTMYWYKQDSKKFLKIMFSYNNKELIINETVPNRFSPKSPDKAHLNLHINSLELGDSAVYFCASSQDNVQPQHFGDGTRLSIL.

This clonotype was seen a single time. The chain joins TRBV5-4 to TRBJ2-7, with D possibly called TRBD1 or TRBD2 (5 bases each). With 4 bases removed from V and 6 bases from J, the gap between germline ends came to 23 bases. The CDR3 has 16 residues. From germline, CDR1 is SGHNT and CDR2 YYREEE (reference sequence). In DNA form, the CDR3 reads TGTGCCAGCAGCGCCCGGGGCACGGGGCTCGCCCTCGAGCAGTACTTC. It specifies CASSARGTGLALEQYF.

This chain joins TRBV20-1 and TRBJ2-7; either TRBD1 or TRBD2 may fit D (5 bases each). CDR1 and CDR2 (germline): DFQATT, SNEGSKA (reference sequence). The CDR3 has 15 residues. Trimming left V 5 bases short and J 4 bases short, with 21 bases between. The CDR3 DNA reads as TGCAGTGCTGTCCTTGCCGGGACCCCTATATACGAGCAGTACTTC. Its protein product is CSAVLAGTPIYEQYF.

The rearrangement joins TRBV29-1 to TRBJ2-1, with 8 bases identical to TRBD2. The germline V gene has CDR1 SQVTM and CDR2 ANQGSEA. This CDR3 comprises 14 residues. With V trimmed by 7 bases and J by 7 bases, 12 bases remained unmatched. CDR3 residues: CSAEGVAGLNEQFF. The CDR3 DNA reads TGCAGCGCGGAGGGTGTAGCGGGGTTAAATGAGCAGTTCTTC.

The V call is TRBV14, the J call TRBJ1-1; no clear D. The germline V gene has CDR1 SGHDN and CDR2 FVKESK. V shed 4 bases and J shed 5 bases, with 14 bases lying between them. The CDR3 runs to 14 residues. CDR3 nucleotide sequence: TGTGCCAGCAGCCCCCTGGACCGTCGGACTGAAGCTTTCTTT. Translation gives CASSPLDRRTEAFF. Variable domain in full (rest from reference TRBV14 and TRBJ1-1): EAGVTQFPSHSVIEKGQTVTLRCDPISGHDNLYWYRRVMGKEIKFLLHFVKESKQDESGMPNNRFLAERTGGTYSTLKVQPAELEDSGVYFCASSPLDRRTEAFFGQGTRLTVV.

About this clonotype itself: Germline is not matched at one junction end, which may reflect a read error. This chain uses TRBV20-1 with TRBJ2-3; no clear D gene. CDR1 DFQATT and CDR2 SNEGSKA come from the germline V gene (reference sequence). This CDR3 is 12 amino acids long. The CDR3 sequence is CSARDRFHRQYF. The CDR3 DNA reads TGCAGCGCTAGAGATAGGTTTCATCGACAGTATTTT.

The chain recombines TRBV29-1 with TRBJ1-4, with 7 positions matching TRBD1. Germline-derived CDR1 and CDR2 are SQVTM and ANQGSEA. The CDR3 is 12 amino acids. V lost 6 bases and J lost 4; bases outside the gene matches: 2. The CDR3 region has the DNA TGCAGCGTGCGACAGGGTAATGAAAAACTGTTTTTT. Translated, it gives CSVRQGNEKLFF.

The chain links TRBV20-1 to TRBJ1-5; D may be TRBD1 (6 bases). The germline gives CDR1 DFQATT, CDR2 SNEGSKA (reference sequence). CDR3 length equals 16 residues. V lost 4 bases and J lost 7, with 23 bases in between. DNA of the CDR3: TGCAGTGCTACCCTAATGAGGGACACCTTCAAACAGCCCCAGCATTTT. This sequence encodes CSATLMRDTFKQPQHF.

The chain combines TRBV5-1 with TRBJ2-5, with D perhaps TRBD1 (6 bases). Per the germline V gene, CDR1 is SGHRS and CDR2 is YFSETQ. Trimming removed 2 bases from V and 5 bases from J, with 13 bases in between. The CDR3 length is 14 residues. The CDR3 loop reads CASSFVGQGETQYF. The CDR3, as DNA: TGCGCCAGCAGCTTTGTAGGGCAGGGGGAGACCCAGTACTTC.

The chain combines TRBV5-1 with TRBJ2-7, with D perhaps TRBD1 or TRBD2 (5 bases each). V dropped 2 bases and J dropped 1 base, with 10 bases sitting between them. The CDR3 loop spans 14 amino acids. Germline V lookup: CDR1 SGHRS, CDR2 YFSETQ. The CDR3 DNA sequence: TGCGCCAGCAGCTTCGGGGCATATTCCTACGAGCAGTACTTC. Encoded protein: CASSFGAYSYEQYF. Complete variable domain (other parts from reference TRBV5-1 and TRBJ2-7): KAGVTQTPRYLIKTRGQQVTLSCSPISGHRSVSWYQQTPGQGLQFLFEYFSETQRNKGNFPGRFSGRQFSNSRSEMNVSTLELGDSALYLCASSFGAYSYEQYFGPGTRLTVT.

This chain uses TRBV6-2 or TRBV6-3 with TRBJ2-7; D may correspond to TRBD1 or TRBD2 (5 bases each). The CDR3 totals 14 residues. CDR1 and CDR2 (germline): MNHEY, SVGEGT. The V and J ends lost 2 bases and 2 bases respectively, with 10 bases between them. This chain's CDR3 is CASSYLSGPYEQYV. For the CDR3, the DNA is TGTGCCAGCAGTTACCTGTCGGGGCCCTACGAGCAGTACGTC.

This clonotype was recorded a few times. The CDR3 nucleotides are TGTGCCAGCAGCCTACGCGGGGGTAACATTCAGTACTTC. Translated, it gives CASSLRGGNIQYF. V usage is TRBV6-4 and J usage is TRBJ2-4, with 7 bases matching TRBD2. The CDR3 is 13 amino acids. Germline assignment: CDR1 MRHNA and CDR2 SNTAGT. V lost 6 bases to trimming and J lost 7 bases; unmatched junction nucleotides: 6.

The chain is built from TRBV6-6 and TRBJ2-7; 7 nucleotides align to TRBD1. This CDR3 region has 14 residues. Unmatched junction bases numbered 8, after V lost 6 bases and J lost 3 bases. CDR1 is MNHNY, CDR2 SVGAGI, per germline (reference sequence). The CDR3 DNA follows: TGTGCCAGCAGCCCCCGGGACAGCATCTACGAGCAGTACTTC. It yields the protein CASSPRDSIYEQYF.

This chain joins TRBV5-1 and TRBJ2-1; 8 bases match TRBD2. Germline CDR1 is SGHRS and CDR2 is YFSETQ. V was pared by 3 bases and J by 6 bases, with 8 bases of the junction left unmatched. This CDR3 spans 15 amino acids. The CDR3 loop is CASSSGLGGVNEQFF. For the CDR3, the DNA is TGCGCCAGCAGCTCGGGACTAGGGGGTGTCAATGAGCAGTTCTTC.

The rearrangement links TRBV11-2 to TRBJ1-2; 7 bases map to TRBD1. J lost 6 bases, V lost 5 bases, and 12 bases had no gene match. Germline CDR1 and CDR2: SGHAT and FQNNGV. The CDR3 consists of 15 residues. This CDR3 reads CASSQGTVRGDGYTF. CDR3 coding DNA: TGTGCCAGCAGCCAGGGGACAGTCCGAGGGGATGGCTACACCTTC.

This chain uses TRBV4-2 with TRBJ1-6; no clear D. V lost 0 bases, J lost 0 bases, and 15 bases lay in between. The CDR3 is 19 residues long. CDR1 and CDR2 from the germline V gene are LGHNA and YNFKEQ. CDR3 DNA sequence: TGTGCCAGCAGCCAAGATCCGGCAGGAACTAGCTCCTATAATTCACCCCTCCACTTT. Encoded protein: CASSQDPAGTSSYNSPLHF.

The chain employs TRBV2 and TRBJ2-3; 9 bases align to TRBD2. V was pared by 7 bases and J by 7 bases, with 9 bases of the junction left unmatched. The CDR3 covers 14 residues. Germline V gene sequence: CDR1 SNHLY, CDR2 FYNNEI. In DNA form, the CDR3 reads TGTGCCAGCACCAAGCGGGGGGATGGGAATACGCAGTATTTT. It is translated as CASTKRGDGNTQYF.